This T cell receptor beta chain was sequenced in a study of blood T cells in healthy people across ages. Study conclusions and caveats: Diversity estimates from one million T cells were considered underestimates.

For the second PCR, which ran for 7 to 11 cycles, a sample-barcoded 5' primer and a J-beta primer mix were used. Each CDR3 protein gets one entry after TCRdb re-called the 5' RACE reads with MiXCR. The repertoire includes roughly 800,000 distinct CDR3 sequences, 58% of them detected once, and roughly 20% sits in the top ten. V was clipped by 6 bases and J by 7 bases, with 16 bases between them. Germline lookup yields CDR1 MNHEY and CDR2 SMNVEV (reference sequence). CDR3 size: 13 residues. Regarding this clonotype: Its antigen is undetermined.

The individuals who served as donors were healthy Caucasians living in Russia, aged about 6 to 100. The sample was blood. The J gene is TRBJ2-7, the V gene TRBV27, with TRBD1 as a possible D gene (6 bases). The receptor's source is a man younger than 40 in good health. The CDR3 DNA follows: TGTGCCAGCAGACGGGACCCAAGGGGGGAGCAGTACTTC. Translated, it gives CASRRDPRGEQYF.